One and the same sample provided the 12 T cell receptor beta chains below, sequenced in a study of blood T cell repertoires in COVID-19. Assay used: immunoSEQ multiplex PCR; TCRdb lists only in-frame clones, some missing. The profile shows more than 250,000 clones, approximately 90% of them singletons. Sequences were obtained from PBMCs or T cells enriched from blood (not recorded which). The receptors come from a woman between 40 and 50 years old who had recovered from COVID-19.

This sequence joins TRBV28 and TRBJ1-3, with D perhaps matching TRBD1 (5 bases). This CDR3 has 17 amino acids. Germline values: CDR1 MDHEN, CDR2 SYDVKM. V shed 8 bases and J shed 0 bases, with 20 bases lying between them. The CDR3 DNA sequence: TGTGCCAGCGGGGCTCACCCGGGGGGGGTCTCTGGAAACACCATATATTTT. It yields the protein CASGAHPGGVSGNTIYF.

This clone was seen only a few times. This chain uses TRBV7-3 with TRBJ2-3; 7 nucleotides align to TRBD2. This CDR3 has 14 amino acids. Germline assignment: CDR1 SGHTA and CDR2 FQGTGA. The J segment lost 2 bases and the V segment lost 5 bases, leaving 4 bases of the junction unmatched. CDR3 coding DNA: TGTGCCAGCAGCCTTGCGGGAGCCACAGATACGCAGTATTTT. This gives the protein CASSLAGATDTQYF.

V and J are TRBV3-1 (or the pseudogene TRBV3-2) and TRBJ1-2, with 12 bases fitting TRBD1. With V trimmed by 0 bases and J by 1 base, 15 bases remained unmatched. The CDR3 consists of 21 residues. Germline V gives CDR1 LGHDT, CDR2 YNNKEL (reference sequence). CDR3 residues: CASSQDRGQGALKVGNYGYTF. The DNA of the CDR3 is TGTGCCAGCAGCCAAGATCGGGGACAGGGGGCTCTAAAGGTGGGTAACTATGGCTACACCTTC.

The chain has TRBV7-6 and TRBJ1-5; D remains ambiguous. Germline V lookup: CDR1 SGHVS, CDR2 FNYEAQ. V lost 1 base and J 0 bases, leaving 7 bases between the germline ends. The CDR3 loop spans 15 amino acids. CDR3 sequence reads: CASSLGPSSNQPQHF. CDR3 bases: TGTGCCAGCAGCTTAGGTCCCAGTAGCAATCAGCCCCAGCATTTT.

The chain's CDR3 is CASRGGGSRPYEQYF. For the CDR3, the DNA is TGTGCCAGCAGGGGCGGCGGGAGCAGGCCCTACGAGCAGTACTTC. The chain uses TRBV3-1 (or the pseudogene TRBV3-2) and TRBJ2-7, with TRBD2 matching over 7 bases. Germline V gives CDR1 LGHDT, CDR2 YNNKEL (reference sequence). The J segment lost 2 bases and the V segment lost 6 bases, leaving 10 bases of the junction unmatched. This CDR3 comprises 15 residues.

Note on this clone: This CDR3 is also generated by other DNA sequences in the sample. V and J are TRBV18 and TRBJ1-1; perhaps TRBD1 as D (6 bases). CDR1 and CDR2 from the germline V gene are KGHSH and LQKENI. The V end was cut by 3 bases, the J end by 2 bases, with 13 bases between. The CDR3 spans 15 residues. This chain's CDR3 is CASSPLDSQNTEAFF. In DNA form, the CDR3 reads TGTGCCAGCTCACCCCTGGACAGTCAAAACACTGAAGCTTTCTTT.

This rearrangement joins TRBV6-5 to TRBJ2-5; TRBD2 matches 9 bases. CDR3 size: 14 residues. Germline CDR1 is MNHEY and CDR2 is SVGAGI. V lost 4 bases, J lost 4 bases, and 4 bases stayed unmatched. CDR3 sequence reads: CASSSSGMRETQYF. The CDR3 DNA reads as TGTGCCAGCAGTTCTAGCGGGATGAGAGAGACCCAGTACTTC.

This chain links TRBV6-5 with TRBJ2-1, with 14 bases matching TRBD2. The V segment lost 6 bases and the J segment 14 bases; nucleotides outside the gene matches: 12. The CDR3 covers 15 residues. CDR1 is MNHEY, CDR2 SVGAGI, per germline. The CDR3 loop is CASSWGTSGSAEKFF. CDR3 DNA: TGTGCCAGCAGCTGGGGGACTAGCGGGAGTGCGGAAAAGTTCTTC.

The genes are TRBV27 and TRBJ2-7; 13 bases line up with TRBD2. This CDR3 has 15 residues. Trimming removed 6 bases from V and 3 bases from J; junction bases left unmatched: 5. CDR1 and CDR2 (germline): MNHEY, SMNVEV (reference sequence). The CDR3 region has the DNA TGTGCCAGCAGAGGACTAGCGGGAGAGCTCTACGAGCAGTACTTC. This gives the protein CASRGLAGELYEQYF.

The V gene is TRBV29-1, the J gene TRBJ1-4; D unresolved. The CDR3 is made up of 14 amino acids. The V gene lost 4 bases and the J gene lost 8 bases, with 17 bases spanning the gap. CDR1 SQVTM and CDR2 ANQGSEA come from the germline V gene. CDR3 DNA: TGCAGCGTTGGATCTGTTGGTGTGGGCGAAAAACTGTTTTTT. It encodes CSVGSVGVGEKLFF.

This clone was detected only a few times. The chain is built from TRBV7-8 and TRBJ2-7, with TRBD1 matching 9 bases. V dropped 2 bases and J dropped 9; count of bases not matched to a gene: 8. Germline CDR1 SGHVS, CDR2 FQNEAQ. The CDR3 length is 14 residues. The CDR3 sequence: CASSLTAGTGSQYF. DNA for the CDR3: TGTGCCAGCAGCTTAACGGCGGGGACAGGGTCGCAGTACTTC. Based on the CDR3 plus reference TRBV7-8 and TRBJ2-7, the full variable domain is GAGVSQSPRYKVAKRGQDVALRCDPISGHVSLFWYQQALGQGPEFLTYFQNEAQLDKSGLPSDRFFAERPEGSVSTLKIQRTQQEDSAVYLCASSLTAGTGSQYFGPGTRLTVT.

The V call is TRBV5-1, the J call TRBJ1-5; 8 nucleotides match TRBD1. V trimming: 3 bases; J trimming: 2 bases; junction bases outside the gene matches: 4. From germline, CDR1 is SGHRS and CDR2 YFSETQ. The CDR3 runs to 15 residues. In DNA, the CDR3 is TGCGCCAGCAGCTCCGGGACAGGCCGCAATCAGCCCCAGCATTTT. It encodes CASSSGTGRNQPQHF.